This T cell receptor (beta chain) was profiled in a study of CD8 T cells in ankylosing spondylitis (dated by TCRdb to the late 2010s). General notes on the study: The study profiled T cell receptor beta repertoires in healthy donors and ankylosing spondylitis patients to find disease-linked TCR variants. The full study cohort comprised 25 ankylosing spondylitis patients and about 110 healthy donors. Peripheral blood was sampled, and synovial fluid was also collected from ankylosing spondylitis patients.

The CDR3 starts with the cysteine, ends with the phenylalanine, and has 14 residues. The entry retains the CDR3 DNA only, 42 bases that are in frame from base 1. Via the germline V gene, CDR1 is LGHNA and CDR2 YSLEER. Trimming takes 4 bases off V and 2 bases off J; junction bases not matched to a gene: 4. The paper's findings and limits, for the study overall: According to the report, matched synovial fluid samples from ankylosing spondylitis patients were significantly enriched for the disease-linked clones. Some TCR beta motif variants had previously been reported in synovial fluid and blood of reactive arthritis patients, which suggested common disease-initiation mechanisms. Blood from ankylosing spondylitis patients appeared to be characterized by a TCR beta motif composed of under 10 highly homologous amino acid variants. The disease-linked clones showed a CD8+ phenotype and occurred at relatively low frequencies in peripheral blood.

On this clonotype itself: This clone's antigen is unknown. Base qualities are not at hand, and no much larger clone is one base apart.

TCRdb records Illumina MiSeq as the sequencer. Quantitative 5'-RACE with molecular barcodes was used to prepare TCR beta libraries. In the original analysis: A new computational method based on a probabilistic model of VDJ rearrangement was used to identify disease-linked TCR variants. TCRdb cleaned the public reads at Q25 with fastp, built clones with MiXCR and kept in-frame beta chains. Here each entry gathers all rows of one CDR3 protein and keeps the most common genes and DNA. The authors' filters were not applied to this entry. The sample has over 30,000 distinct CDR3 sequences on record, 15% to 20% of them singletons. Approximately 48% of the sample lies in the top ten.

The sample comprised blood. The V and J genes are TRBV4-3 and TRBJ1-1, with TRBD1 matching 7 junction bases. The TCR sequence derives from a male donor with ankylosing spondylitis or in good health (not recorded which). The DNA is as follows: TGCGCCAGCAGCCGCGACAGGGCCAACACTGAAGCTTTCTTT. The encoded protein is CASSRDRANTEAFF.